The clone carrying this TCR beta chain appeared a few times. Its matching antigen is unknown. The record originates from a study of T cell repertoires in cytomegalovirus infection. The overall study: CMV infection plus the matching HLA type was flagged by public TCR beta signatures.

TCRdb ran MiXCR on the reads and lists one entry per CDR3 protein. This table has approximately 70,000 distinct CDR3 sequences, approximately 22% appearing once. V was pared by 3 bases and J by 5 bases, with 8 bases of the junction left unmatched. The CDR3 sequence is 15 residues long. This chain connects TRBV12-3 or TRBV12-4 to TRBJ2-5, with 8 bases that match TRBD2. Sequencing was performed on PBMCs, sequenced either directly or after in vitro stimulation (not recorded which). The sequence was obtained from a human donor in good health (CMV status not recorded). Some clones in this sample may be carry-over from other donors' samples. This CDR3 is CASSFRREAGETQYF. The DNA of the CDR3 is TGTGCCAGCAGTTTCAGGCGGGAGGCTGGGGAGACCCAGTACTTC.